One sample yielded the 14 T cell receptor beta chains listed below, sequenced in a study of T cell responses to AZD1222 COVID-19 vaccine (dated by TCRdb to the early 2020s). The time point label, read with the paper, signifies: baseline before first vaccination. The library was built by means of the immunoSEQ multiplex PCR assay. TCRdb limited this immuneACCESS table to in-frame rearrangements with V and J called. A share of clones is missing; checked studies link under half to unresolved V genes, and the rest is unexplained. This sample is represented by about 96,000 clones; about 89% of them were singletons. The biggest ten clones account for 1.6% of the sample. The source was peripheral blood, collected on day 0 of AZD1222 vaccination. These receptors came from an adult in good health.

The gene calls are TRBV28 and TRBJ1-1; D gene ambiguous. The CDR3 has 14 amino acids. CDR1 is MDHEN and CDR2 is SYDVKM in the germline V gene. V dropped 3 bases and J dropped 0 bases, with 8 bases sitting between them. CDR3 sequence (DNA): TGTGCCAGCAGTTTGGTCGGGCTGAACACTGAAGCTTTCTTT. Amino acid sequence: CASSLVGLNTEAFF.

This rearrangement joins TRBV7-8 to TRBJ1-1; D is ambiguous. The CDR3 consists of 15 residues. Deletions cut 1 base from V and 1 base from J, with 10 bases between. Germline V gene lookup returns CDR1 SGHVS and CDR2 FQNEAQ. The CDR3 region is CASSLVVSSNTEAFF. The CDR3 nucleotides are TGTGCCAGCAGCTTAGTAGTTTCATCGAACACTGAAGCTTTCTTT.

This clone was counted only a few times. This chain uses TRBV16 with TRBJ1-2; D is uncertain. This CDR3 has 14 amino acids. Germline V CDR1 and CDR2: KGHSY, FQNENV. Trimming took 1 base from V and 1 from J, leaving 7 bases between them. The CDR3 is CASSQLGVNYGYTF. The CDR3 DNA is TGTGCCAGCAGCCAATTAGGAGTTAACTATGGCTACACCTTC.

The chain couples TRBV28 to TRBJ1-1; TRBD1 agrees at 9 bases. The CDR3 extends over 13 amino acids. The V segment lost 8 bases and the J segment 8 bases; nucleotides outside the gene matches: 9. Germline V gene lookup returns CDR1 MDHEN and CDR2 SYDVKM. In DNA, the CDR3 is TGTGCCAGCCTAGGGACAGGGCCGGCGGAAGCTTTCTTT. Translating gives CASLGTGPAEAFF.

This clone was recorded once. The chain employs TRBV20-1 and TRBJ2-7, with D perhaps matching TRBD1 or TRBD2 (5 bases each). Looked up from germline, CDR1 is DFQATT and CDR2 is SNEGSKA (reference sequence). V dropped 6 bases and J dropped 6 bases, with 12 bases sitting between them. The CDR3 has 11 amino acids. The DNA for the CDR3 is TGCAGTGCCGAGAGGGGTCCCGAGCAGTACTTC. This codes for CSAERGPEQYF.

The rearrangement uses TRBV25-1 and TRBJ1-2; D unresolved. The V end lost 5 bases, the J end lost 12 bases, and 7 bases lay between the germline ends. Germline lookup yields CDR1 MGHDK and CDR2 SYGVNS. This CDR3 region has 9 residues. The CDR3 nucleotides are TGTGCCAGCAGTCCCCCCCACACCTTC. Amino acids: CASSPPHTF.

The genes are TRBV30 and TRBJ1-1; 7 positions match TRBD1. This CDR3 spans 14 amino acids. V lost 4 bases to trimming and J lost 0 bases; unmatched junction nucleotides: 5. Germline-derived CDR1 and CDR2 are GTSNPN and SVGIG (reference sequence). The CDR3, as DNA: TGTGCCTGGAATTTGGGACAGATGAACACTGAAGCTTTCTTT. Protein: CAWNLGQMNTEAFF.

The chain combines TRBV5-1 with TRBJ2-7; D ambiguous. Trimming pared 2 bases from V and 3 bases from J, leaving 12 bases between. The CDR3 is 14 residues long. Germline values: CDR1 SGHRS, CDR2 YFSETQ. The CDR3 loop is CASSFTGPSYEQYF. CDR3 sequence (DNA): TGCGCCAGCAGCTTTACCGGGCCCAGCTACGAGCAGTACTTC.

The chain is built from TRBV6-5 and TRBJ1-2, with D uncertain. CDR3 length equals 14 residues. The germline CDR1 and CDR2 sequences are MNHEY and SVGAGI. Trimming cost V 6 bases and J 5 bases, with 16 bases left between them. The DNA of the CDR3 is TGTGCCAGCAGGTCATCGTTCCGGGATTATGGCTACACCTTC. Its translation is CASRSSFRDYGYTF.

The rearrangement joins TRBV27 to TRBJ1-2; D is unclear. The CDR3 has 13 amino acids. With 6 bases removed from V and 4 bases from J, the gap between germline ends came to 12 bases. Germline-derived CDR1 and CDR2 are MNHEY and SMNVEV (reference sequence). This CDR3 is CASRTTGGYGYTF. In DNA, the CDR3 is TGTGCCAGCAGAACAACCGGTGGCTATGGCTACACCTTC.

CDR3 in DNA: TGTGCCAGCGGAGTCCAGGGGAATCAGCCCCAGCATTTT. Translated, it gives CASGVQGNQPQHF. The gene calls are TRBV6-1 and TRBJ1-5, with D possibly TRBD1 on 6 matching bases. The germline V gene encodes CDR1 MNHNS and CDR2 SASEGT. Trimming left V 8 bases short and J 4 bases short, with 12 bases between. The CDR3 length is 13 residues.

This rearrangement joins TRBV30 to TRBJ2-5; 9 nucleotides match TRBD2. V lost 6 bases to trimming and J lost 3 bases; unmatched junction nucleotides: 5. This CDR3 is 13 amino acids long. From germline, CDR1 is GTSNPN and CDR2 SVGIG (reference sequence). CDR3 DNA sequence: TGTGCCTGCTCCCGCGGGGGGGAAGAGACCCAGTACTTC. This sequence encodes CACSRGGEETQYF.

V is TRBV18 and J is TRBJ1-1; no clear D. The V end was cut by 5 bases, the J end by 1 base, with 11 bases between. Germline values: CDR1 KGHSH, CDR2 LQKENI. This CDR3 has 14 residues. The CDR3 nucleotides are TGTGCCAGCTCAAAGTTCGGGGAGAACACTGAAGCTTTCTTT. It specifies CASSKFGENTEAFF.

This chain joins TRBV7-2 and TRBJ1-1; D gene ambiguous. V dropped 3 bases and J dropped 4 bases, with 9 bases sitting between them. This CDR3 is built from 13 residues. Germline-derived CDR1 and CDR2 are SGHTA and FQGNSA. The CDR3 reads CASSLGWGTEAFF. In DNA, the CDR3 is TGTGCCAGCAGCTTGGGTTGGGGCACTGAAGCTTTCTTT.